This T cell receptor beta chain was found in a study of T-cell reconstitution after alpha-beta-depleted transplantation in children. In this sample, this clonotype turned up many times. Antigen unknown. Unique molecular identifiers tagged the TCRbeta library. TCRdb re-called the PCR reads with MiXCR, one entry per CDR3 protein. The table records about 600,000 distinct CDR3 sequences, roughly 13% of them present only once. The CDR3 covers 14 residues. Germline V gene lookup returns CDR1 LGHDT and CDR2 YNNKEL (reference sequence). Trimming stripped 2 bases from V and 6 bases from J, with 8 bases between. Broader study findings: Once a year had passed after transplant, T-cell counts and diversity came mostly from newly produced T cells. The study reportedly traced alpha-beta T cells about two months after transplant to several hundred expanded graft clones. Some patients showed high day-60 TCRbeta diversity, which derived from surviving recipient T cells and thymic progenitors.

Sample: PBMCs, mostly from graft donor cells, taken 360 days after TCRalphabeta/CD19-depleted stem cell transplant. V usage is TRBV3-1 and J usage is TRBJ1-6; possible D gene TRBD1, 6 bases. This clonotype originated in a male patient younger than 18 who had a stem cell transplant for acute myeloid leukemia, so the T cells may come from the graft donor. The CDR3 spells CASSQNRVNSPLHF. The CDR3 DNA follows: TGTGCCAGCAGCCAAAACAGGGTTAATTCACCCCTCCACTTT.